This entry describes one T cell receptor (beta chain). This sample stems from a study of blood T cell repertoires in COVID-19. Data came from immunoSEQ multiplex PCR; TCRdb stores just in-frame clones and leaves some out. The table includes approximately 59,000 clones, about 81% detected once. The CDR3 runs to 17 residues. Germline lookup yields CDR1 LGHNA and CDR2 YNFKEQ. J was trimmed by 3 bases and V by 0 bases; bases with no gene match: 6. This sequence originates from a man aged 80 or over with acute or convalescent COVID-19. The specimen sequenced was peripheral blood. The chain uses TRBV4-2 and TRBJ2-3, with TRBD2 matching 10 bases. Here the CDR3 reads CASSQEGTTSGTDTQYF. In DNA form, the CDR3 reads TGTGCCAGCAGCCAAGAGGGTACGACTAGCGGGACAGATACGCAGTATTTT.